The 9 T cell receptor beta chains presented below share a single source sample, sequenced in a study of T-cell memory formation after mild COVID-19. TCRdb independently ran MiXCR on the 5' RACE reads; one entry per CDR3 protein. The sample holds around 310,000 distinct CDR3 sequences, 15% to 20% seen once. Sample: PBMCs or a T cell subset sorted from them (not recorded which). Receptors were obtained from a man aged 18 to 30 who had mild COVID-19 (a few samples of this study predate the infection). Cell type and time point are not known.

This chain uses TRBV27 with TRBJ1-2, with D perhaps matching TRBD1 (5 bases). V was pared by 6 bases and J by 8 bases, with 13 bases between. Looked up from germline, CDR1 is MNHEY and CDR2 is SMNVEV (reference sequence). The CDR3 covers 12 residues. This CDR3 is CASRGPFQGYTF. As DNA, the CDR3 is TGTGCCAGCAGGGGACCCTTCCAGGGCTACACCTTC.

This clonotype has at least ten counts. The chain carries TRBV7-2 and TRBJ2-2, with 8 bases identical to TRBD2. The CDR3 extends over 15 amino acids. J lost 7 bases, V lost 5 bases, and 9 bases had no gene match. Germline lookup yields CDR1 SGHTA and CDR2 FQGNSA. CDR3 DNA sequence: TGTGCCAGCAGCCAGTCCCGGGGGGGCCACGGGGAGCTGTTTTTT. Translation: CASSQSRGGHGELFF. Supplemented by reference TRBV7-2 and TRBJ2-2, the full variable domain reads GAGVSQSPSNKVTEKGKDVELRCDPISGHTALYWYRQSLGQGLEFLIYFQGNSAPDKSGLPSDRFSAERTGGSVSTLTIQRTQQEDSAVYLCASSQSRGGHGELFFGEGSRLTVL.

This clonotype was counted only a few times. CDR3 coding DNA: TGTGCCAGCAGCCCACAGGACAGGGGACGGAATTCACCCCTCCACTTT. Residues: CASSPQDRGRNSPLHF. The chain recombines TRBV9 with TRBJ1-6, with 9 nucleotides matching TRBD1. Germline V lookup: CDR1 SGDLS, CDR2 YYNGEE. This CDR3 is 16 amino acids long. The V gene end was trimmed by 4 bases and the J gene end by 7 bases; junction bases not matched to a gene: 9.

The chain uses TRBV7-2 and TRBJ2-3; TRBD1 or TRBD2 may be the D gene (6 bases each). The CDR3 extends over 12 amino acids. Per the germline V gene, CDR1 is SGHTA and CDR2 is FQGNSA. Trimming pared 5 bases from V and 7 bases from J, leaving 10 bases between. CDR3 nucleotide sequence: TGTGCCAGCAGCCCCCGGGGGCATACGCAGTATTTT. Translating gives CASSPRGHTQYF.

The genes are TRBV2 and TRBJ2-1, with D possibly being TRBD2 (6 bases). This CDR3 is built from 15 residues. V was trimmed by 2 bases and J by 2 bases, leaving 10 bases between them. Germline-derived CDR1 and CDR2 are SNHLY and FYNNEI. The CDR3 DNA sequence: TGTGCCAGCAGTGAAAGGAGGGACCCCTACAATGAGCAGTTCTTC. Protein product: CASSERRDPYNEQFF.

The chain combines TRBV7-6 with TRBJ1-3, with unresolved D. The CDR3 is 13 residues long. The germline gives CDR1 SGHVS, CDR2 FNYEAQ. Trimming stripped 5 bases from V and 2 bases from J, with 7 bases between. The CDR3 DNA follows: TGTGCCAGCAGCGGCGGGGCTGGAAACACCATATATTTT. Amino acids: CASSGGAGNTIYF. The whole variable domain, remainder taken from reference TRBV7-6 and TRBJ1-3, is GAGVSQSPRYKVTKRGQDVALRCDPISGHVSLYWYRQALGQGPEFLTYFNYEAQQDKSGLPNDRFSAERPEGSISTLTIQRTEQRDSAMYRCASSGGAGNTIYFGEGSWLTVV.

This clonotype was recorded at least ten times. In DNA, the CDR3 is TGTGCCAGCAGGCAGGTTATGGTCTCTGGGGCCAACGTCCTGACTTTC. As protein: CASRQVMVSGANVLTF. The chain employs TRBV5-5 and TRBJ2-6; D unresolved. The CDR3 contains 16 residues. Germline V lookup: CDR1 SGHKS, CDR2 YYEKEE (reference sequence). The V and J ends lost 5 bases and 0 bases respectively, with 12 bases between them.

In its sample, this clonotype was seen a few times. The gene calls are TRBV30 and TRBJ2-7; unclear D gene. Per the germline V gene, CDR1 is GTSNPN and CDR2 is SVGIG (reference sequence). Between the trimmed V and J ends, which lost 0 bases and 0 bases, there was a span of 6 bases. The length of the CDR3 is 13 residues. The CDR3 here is CAWSVVDSYEQYF. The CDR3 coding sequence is TGTGCCTGGAGTGTAGTGGACTCCTACGAGCAGTACTTC.

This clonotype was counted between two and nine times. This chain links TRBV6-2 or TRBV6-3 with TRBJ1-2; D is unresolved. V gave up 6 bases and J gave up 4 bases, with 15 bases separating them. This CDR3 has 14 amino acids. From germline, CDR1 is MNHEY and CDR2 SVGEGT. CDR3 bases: TGTGCCAGCAGCAGCTTTACAGAGACCTATGGCTACACCTTC. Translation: CASSSFTETYGYTF.